This entry concerns a single TCR beta chain. Germline loops: CDR1 SGHRS, CDR2 YFSETQ. The CDR3 is 14 amino acids. V shed 6 bases and J 8 bases; nucleotides not matched to a gene: 7. The data originate from a study of blood T cell repertoires in COVID-19. Turning to the study itself: Researchers got acute and convalescent COVID-19 samples from the United States, Italy and Spain. Sources were T cells, B-cell-depleted T cells, or PBMCs; the material itself was cDNA or gDNA.

Authors' data handling: Quantification of nucleated cells was approximated via reference gene primer amplification. The table came from immunoSEQ multiplex PCR; TCRdb's copy has only in-frame clones and leaves some out. Clone size and V and J calls were adopted from that table, with D and trimming inferred from the DNA. This repertoire shows approximately 180,000 clones, roughly 87% found once; its top ten account for around 1.5%. This clonotype originated in a woman in her 50s with acute or convalescent COVID-19. Sequenced sample: peripheral blood. The genes are TRBV5-1 and TRBJ2-1; 11 bases line up with TRBD1. The CDR3 spells CASTLGQGADEQFF. The CDR3 DNA follows: TGCGCCAGCACCCTAGGACAGGGGGCCGATGAGCAGTTCTTC.